The clone carrying this TCR beta chain was seen a single time. These data come from a study of blood T cell repertoires in COVID-19. At the level of the study: The origin of the acute and convalescent COVID-19 samples was the United States, Italy and Spain.

As originally analysed: The authors estimated nucleated cell counts from reference gene primer amplification. Sequencing used immunoSEQ multiplex PCR; TCRdb keeps in-frame clones, though not all of them. That table gives V, J and clone size, and the DNA gave D and trimming. The sample yields some 250,000 clones, 75% to 85% seen once. Germline CDR1 SNHLY, CDR2 FYNNEI. The CDR3 is made up of 14 amino acids. Trimming took 6 bases from V and 4 from J, leaving 13 bases between them. The sequence came from a woman aged 60-75 years with active or convalescent COVID-19. The rearrangement links TRBV2 to TRBJ2-1, with a tentative D call TRBD1 (5 bases). The sequenced sample consisted of peripheral blood. This chain's CDR3 is CASRVQGKYNEQFF. CDR3 nucleotides: TGTGCCAGCAGGGTTCAGGGTAAATACAATGAGCAGTTCTTC.